What follows are 27 T cell receptor beta chains derived from one specimen sequenced in a study of shared clonotypes between healthy human individuals. The table came from immunoSEQ multiplex PCR; TCRdb's copy has only in-frame clones and leaves some out. In the table there are 2.3 million or so clones, over 85% of which are singletons. Sequenced: naive CD4+ T cells from PBMCs. Regarding subset: CD45RA+ positively selected. The receptors were sampled from a man in his late teens or twenties in good health. Some clones in this sample may be carry-over from other donors' samples.

The genes are TRBV7-3 and TRBJ2-5, with a possible D match to TRBD2 (6 bases). This CDR3 contains 14 residues. Germline V gene sequence: CDR1 SGHTA, CDR2 FQGTGA. V was pared by 2 bases and J by 0 bases, with 7 bases between. The CDR3 is CASSLAGNQETQYF. In DNA form, the CDR3 reads TGTGCCAGCAGCTTAGCGGGAAACCAAGAGACCCAGTACTTC.

The rearrangement joins TRBV10-3 to TRBJ2-5, with D maybe TRBD2 (6 bases). This CDR3 is 15 amino acids long. The germline gives CDR1 ENHRY, CDR2 SYGVKD. V shed 4 bases and J shed 3 bases, with 15 bases lying between them. The CDR3 here is CAISASGGGEETQYF. CDR3 coding DNA: TGTGCCATCAGTGCGTCGGGTGGAGGGGAAGAGACCCAGTACTTC.

This sequence joins TRBV5-8 and TRBJ2-7; D is possibly TRBD1 or TRBD2 (5 bases each). The CDR3 consists of 15 residues. Germline CDR1 reads SGHTS; CDR2 reads YDEGEE. Trimming pared 5 bases from V and 2 bases from J, leaving 17 bases between. The CDR3 here is CASRRGTAQAYEQYF. CDR3 in DNA: TGTGCCAGCAGGCGTGGGACGGCGCAAGCCTACGAGCAGTACTTC. The whole variable domain, remainder taken from reference TRBV5-8 and TRBJ2-7, is EAGVTQSPTHLIKTRGQQATLRCSPISGHTSVYWYQQALGLGLQFLLWYDEGEERNRGNFPPRFSGRQFPNYSSELNVNALELEDSALYLCASRRGTAQAYEQYFGPGTRLTVT.

This chain joins TRBV6-1 and TRBJ1-2; 12 positions agree with TRBD1. CDR1 and CDR2 from the germline V gene are MNHNS and SASEGT. The CDR3 has 15 amino acids. The junction had 2 bases not matched to a gene; V was cut back by 3 bases and J by 3 bases. The CDR3 reads CASSEGQGAYYGYTF. The CDR3 DNA sequence: TGTGCCAGCAGTGAGGGACAGGGGGCGTACTATGGCTACACCTTC.

In this sample, this clone turned up once. The J gene is TRBJ2-7, the V gene TRBV6-5, with a tentative D call TRBD2 (6 bases). Trimming took 5 bases from V and 4 from J, leaving 9 bases between them. The CDR3 has 12 amino acids. Germline CDR1 is MNHEY and CDR2 is SVGAGI. As DNA, the CDR3 is TGTGCCAGCAGTCCCCGGGAGTACGAGCAGTACTTC. Its protein is CASSPREYEQYF.

The rearrangement uses TRBV4-1 and TRBJ1-1; possible D gene TRBD1, 6 bases. The CDR3 is made up of 14 amino acids. CDR1 MGHRA and CDR2 YSYEKL come from the germline V gene. With 4 bases removed from V and 4 bases from J, the gap between germline ends came to 13 bases. CDR3: CASSPPQGRTEAFF. In DNA form, the CDR3 reads TGCGCCAGCAGCCCCCCCCAGGGGCGCACTGAAGCTTTCTTT.

The J gene is TRBJ2-1, the V gene TRBV6-5; D perhaps matches TRBD2 (6 bases). The germline CDR1 and CDR2 sequences are MNHEY and SVGAGI. V was cut by 8 bases and J by 10 bases, with 9 bases left in between. The CDR3 sequence is 10 residues long. CDR3 sequence reads: CASGRHEQFF. CDR3 nucleotide sequence: TGTGCCAGCGGGAGGCACGAGCAGTTCTTC.

This clone was seen just once. The chain recombines TRBV9 with TRBJ2-1; D remains ambiguous. V shed 1 base and J shed 4 bases, with 12 bases lying between them. This CDR3 spans 15 amino acids. Germline lookup yields CDR1 SGDLS and CDR2 YYNGEE. This CDR3 reads CASSVTMDPYNEQFF. DNA for the CDR3: TGTGCCAGCAGCGTAACGATGGATCCTTACAATGAGCAGTTCTTC.

Worth noting for this clone: The same CDR3 can be traced to other DNA sequences in this sample. The V gene is TRBV7-9, the J gene TRBJ2-7; no reliable D call. Germline CDR1 is SEHNR and CDR2 is FQNEAQ (reference sequence). The CDR3 runs 11 residues. V shed 5 bases and J shed 3 bases, with 5 bases lying between them. The CDR3 loop is CASSPGYEQYF. In nucleotides, the CDR3 is TGTGCCAGCAGCCCTGGCTACGAGCAGTACTTC. The full variable domain, in which reference TRBV7-9 and TRBJ2-7 provide the parts outside the CDR3, is DTGVSQNPRHKITKRGQNVTFRCDPISEHNRLYWYRQTLGQGPEFLTYFQNEAQLEKSRLLSDRFSAERPKGSFSTLEIQRTEQGDSAMYLCASSPGYEQYFGPGTRLTVT.

The genes are TRBV28 and TRBJ1-5; 7 nucleotides align to TRBD1. With V trimmed by 4 bases and J by 9 bases, 9 bases remained unmatched. The germline gives CDR1 MDHEN, CDR2 SYDVKM. This CDR3 spans 14 amino acids. The CDR3 protein is CASSSPGQLSPQHF. CDR3 sequence (DNA): TGTGCCAGCAGTTCCCCGGGACAGTTATCGCCCCAGCATTTT.

In regard to this clone: This CDR3 is also generated by other DNA sequences in the sample. V is TRBV29-1 and J is TRBJ2-4; unclear D gene. The CDR3 sequence is 13 residues long. The V end lost 6 bases, the J end lost 0 bases, and 9 bases lay between the germline ends. Per the germline V gene, CDR1 is SQVTM and CDR2 is ANQGSEA. This CDR3 reads CSVRGLAKNIQYF. In DNA, the CDR3 is TGCAGCGTACGCGGTTTAGCCAAAAACATTCAGTACTTC.

The CDR3: CASSFGDMNTEAFF. DNA for the CDR3: TGTGCCAGCAGTTTCGGAGATATGAACACTGAAGCTTTCTTT. The rearrangement joins TRBV28 to TRBJ1-1; D call uncertain. The ends were cut back, 3 bases at V and 0 bases at J, with 8 bases in the middle. The germline CDR1 and CDR2 sequences are MDHEN and SYDVKM. This CDR3 region has 14 residues. The full variable domain, with the rest looked up from reference TRBV28 and TRBJ1-1, is DVKVTQSSRYLVKRTGEKVFLECVQDMDHENMFWYRQDPGLGLRLIYFSYDVKMKEKGDIPEGYSVSREKKERFSLILESASTNQTSMYLCASSFGDMNTEAFFGQGTRLTVV.

The V call is TRBV28, the J call TRBJ2-1, with TRBD1 identical over 10 bases. J lost 8 bases, V lost 5 bases, and 9 bases had no gene match. Germline CDR1 MDHEN, CDR2 SYDVKM. The CDR3 length is 15 residues. The DNA for the CDR3 is TGTGCCAGCAGTCGGCCCCCCGGGACAGGGGATGAGCAGTTCTTC. This sequence encodes CASSRPPGTGDEQFF. Full variable domain (remainder filled in from reference TRBV28 and TRBJ2-1): DVKVTQSSRYLVKRTGEKVFLECVQDMDHENMFWYRQDPGLGLRLIYFSYDVKMKEKGDIPEGYSVSREKKERFSLILESASTNQTSMYLCASSRPPGTGDEQFFGPGTRLTVL.

This chain uses TRBV29-1 with TRBJ2-1, with D perhaps TRBD2 (7 bases). The V gene lost 0 bases and the J gene lost 0 bases, with 15 bases spanning the gap. CDR1 is SQVTM and CDR2 is ANQGSEA in the germline V gene. CDR3 length equals 17 residues. The CDR3 DNA reads TGCAGCGTTGAAGATAGGGGGGGCGGGAGCTCCTACAATGAGCAGTTCTTC. It specifies CSVEDRGGGSSYNEQFF.

The J gene is TRBJ1-2, the V gene TRBV19, with D possibly being TRBD1 (6 bases). The V and J ends lost 5 bases and 6 bases respectively, with 19 bases between them. The CDR3 runs 15 residues. CDR1 and CDR2 (germline): LNHDA, SQIVND (reference sequence). CDR3 sequence (DNA): TGTGCCAGTAGTGGCTCGGACAGATCTAGACATGGCTACACCTTC. Translating gives CASSGSDRSRHGYTF.

J is TRBJ1-1 and V is TRBV9; D may be TRBD1 (5 bases). Deletions cut 0 bases from V and 6 bases from J, with 15 bases between. From germline, CDR1 is SGDLS and CDR2 YYNGEE. The CDR3 spans 15 residues. CDR3 loop: CASSVDRAGLAEAFF. CDR3 DNA sequence: TGTGCCAGCAGCGTAGATAGGGCAGGGCTGGCTGAAGCTTTCTTT.

The chain carries TRBV28 and TRBJ1-3; D gene unclear. The CDR3 runs to 15 residues. V lost 2 bases and J 5 bases, leaving 13 bases between the germline ends. Germline loops: CDR1 MDHEN, CDR2 SYDVKM. The CDR3 is CASSLRRMGRNTIYF. CDR3 in DNA: TGTGCCAGCAGTTTAAGGCGGATGGGTAGAAACACCATATATTTT.

V usage is TRBV5-4 and J usage is TRBJ2-5, with D perhaps TRBD2 (5 bases). This CDR3 comprises 15 residues. Germline-derived CDR1 and CDR2 are SGHNT and YYREEE (reference sequence). V was trimmed by 7 bases and J by 1 base, leaving 17 bases between them. CDR3 sequence reads: CASRPRRSGQETQYF. The CDR3 coding sequence is TGTGCCAGCCGGCCCAGGCGGAGCGGCCAAGAGACCCAGTACTTC.

This clone was observed a single time. V is TRBV2 and J is TRBJ2-2; perhaps TRBD2 as D (5 bases). CDR3 length equals 15 residues. Germline CDR1 SNHLY, CDR2 FYNNEI. V was cut by 7 bases and J by 5 bases, with 17 bases left in between. In DNA form, the CDR3 reads TGTGCCAGCACCCGACTAAATCAAATGACCGGGGAGCTGTTTTTT. This gives the protein CASTRLNQMTGELFF. Variable domain in full (rest from reference TRBV2 and TRBJ2-2): EPEVTQTPSHQVTQMGQEVILRCVPISNHLYFYWYRQILGQKVEFLVSFYNNEISEKSEIFDDQFSVERPDGSNFTLKIRSTKLEDSAMYFCASTRLNQMTGELFFGEGSRLTVL.

The chain links TRBV18 to TRBJ2-1; a weak D match, TRBD1 (5 bases). In germline, CDR1 is KGHSH, CDR2 LQKENI. The V end lost 8 bases, the J end lost 8 bases, and 13 bases lay between the germline ends. This CDR3 spans 12 amino acids. CDR3 nucleotides: TGTGCCAGCACCCTCCTAGGGGATGAGCAGTTCTTC. Translated: CASTLLGDEQFF.

The V gene is TRBV7-8, the J gene TRBJ2-2, with TRBD2 as a possible D gene (5 bases). The V gene lost 8 bases and the J gene lost 5 bases, with 21 bases spanning the gap. The germline CDR1 and CDR2 sequences are SGHVS and FQNEAQ. The CDR3 contains 16 residues. The CDR3 here is CASPSPEGARTGELFF. In DNA form, the CDR3 reads TGTGCCAGCCCGAGTCCCGAGGGAGCGAGAACCGGGGAGCTGTTTTTT.

The V and J genes are TRBV7-8 and TRBJ2-3; D is uncertain. Trimming left V 5 bases short and J 5 bases short, with 5 bases between. This CDR3 is 11 amino acids long. CDR1 is SGHVS and CDR2 is FQNEAQ in the germline V gene. CDR3 amino acids: CASSRKDTQYF. Here the CDR3 DNA reads TGTGCCAGCAGCCGAAAAGATACGCAGTATTTT. The full variable domain, with the rest looked up from reference TRBV7-8 and TRBJ2-3, is GAGVSQSPRYKVAKRGQDVALRCDPISGHVSLFWYQQALGQGPEFLTYFQNEAQLDKSGLPSDRFFAERPEGSVSTLKIQRTQQEDSAVYLCASSRKDTQYFGPGTRLTVL.

On this clone itself: Additional DNA sequences in this sample encode the identical CDR3. The J gene is TRBJ2-5, the V gene TRBV7-3; 7 nucleotides line up with TRBD1. The CDR3 is made up of 15 amino acids. The germline V gene encodes CDR1 SGHTA and CDR2 FQGTGA. The V gene end was trimmed by 4 bases and the J gene end by 2 bases; junction bases not matched to a gene: 7. CDR3 DNA: TGTGCCAGCAGCTCGTCGGGGACAGCACAAGAGACCCAGTACTTC. It specifies CASSSSGTAQETQYF.

The V gene is TRBV5-1, the J gene TRBJ2-3; D gene ambiguous. This CDR3 comprises 15 residues. Germline-derived CDR1 and CDR2 are SGHRS and YFSETQ. V was pared by 0 bases and J by 4 bases, with 12 bases between. DNA for the CDR3: TGCGCCAGCAGCTTGGTCATGACGGTAGCAGATACGCAGTATTTT. This translates into CASSLVMTVADTQYF. The full variable domain, completed using reference TRBV5-1 and TRBJ2-3, is KAGVTQTPRYLIKTRGQQVTLSCSPISGHRSVSWYQQTPGQGLQFLFEYFSETQRNKGNFPGRFSGRQFSNSRSEMNVSTLELGDSALYLCASSLVMTVADTQYFGPGTRLTVL.

The chain joins TRBV6-6 to TRBJ1-2; D is ambiguous. This CDR3 is built from 15 residues. Trimming removed 0 bases at V and 0 bases at J, with 8 bases between. Germline-derived CDR1 and CDR2 are MNHNY and SVGAGI (reference sequence). CDR3 DNA: TGTGCCAGCAGTTACTCGGATGGGGCTAACTATGGCTACACCTTC. Its protein is CASSYSDGANYGYTF.

V usage is TRBV6-6 and J usage is TRBJ2-1, with TRBD2 matching 10 bases. Germline CDR1 reads MNHNY; CDR2 reads SVGAGI (reference sequence). V shed 5 bases, J shed 8 bases, and the junction held 9 bases outside the gene matches. The CDR3 sequence is 15 residues long. The CDR3 loop is CASSASGRALDEQFF. CDR3 DNA sequence: TGTGCCAGCAGTGCCAGCGGGAGGGCCTTAGATGAGCAGTTCTTC.

This sequence joins TRBV10-3 and TRBJ2-1, with a tentative D call TRBD1 (5 bases). The V gene's germline CDR1 is ENHRY and CDR2 SYGVKD. CDR3 length equals 16 residues. V lost 0 bases and J lost 0, with 9 bases in between. The CDR3 DNA reads as TGTGCCATCAGTGAGTCGGGAAGGGGCTCCTACAATGAGCAGTTCTTC. This sequence encodes CAISESGRGSYNEQFF.